This T cell receptor (beta chain) was sequenced in a study of T cell responses to AZD1222 COVID-19 vaccine. As for the study in general: Some second doses came at about 4 weeks and others at about 12 weeks; these were pooled.

A note on this clone: The antigen remains undetermined.

The repertoire was sequenced with immunoSEQ multiplex PCR; TCRdb's copy has only in-frame clones and lacks some. The sample comprises about 150,000 clones, approximately 80% of which are singletons, and about 4% rests with the top ten. Trimming left V 4 bases short and J 0 bases short, with 15 bases between. Per germline, CDR1 MDHEN and CDR2 SYDVKM. This CDR3 contains 16 residues. Study-level points and caveats: Baseline seropositives among AZD1222 recipients totaled only 5 to 7. The span of vaccine-associated CD4 TCRs extended across spike, with dominance at 160-218 and 743-854. Donors in the cohort were predominantly white British and more often female, and clonal diversity was possibly underestimated.

This specimen was peripheral blood, taken on day 0 of AZD1222 vaccination. The chain joins TRBV28 to TRBJ1-2; a weak D match, TRBD1 (5 bases). This TCR was recovered from an adult in good health. This CDR3 is CASSSPGDGTNYGYTF. CDR3 DNA: TGTGCCAGCAGTTCCCCCGGGGACGGGACTAACTATGGCTACACCTTC.